A single sample gave rise to the 27 T cell receptor beta chains below, sequenced in a study. From the RT-PCR reads, TCRdb called clonotypes with MiXCR, one entry per CDR3 protein. The sample includes about 700,000 distinct CDR3 sequences, around 14% seen only once; the top ten take 3% to 4.5%. The specimen was memory CD4+ T cells from blood. The receptors derive from a female donor in good health, serving as a healthy control.

This rearrangement joins TRBV4-2 to TRBJ2-5; perhaps TRBD2 as D (6 bases). Germline V gene lookup returns CDR1 LGHNA and CDR2 YNFKEQ. This CDR3 has 15 residues. The V end lost 1 base, the J end lost 0 bases, and 9 bases lay between the germline ends. DNA for the CDR3: TGTGCCAGCAGCCAAGTCCAGCGGGACCAAGAGACCCAGTACTTC. The encoded protein is CASSQVQRDQETQYF.

This chain connects TRBV7-3 to TRBJ2-2; 13 bases are shared with TRBD2. Germline V lookup: CDR1 SGHTA, CDR2 FQGTGA. Trimming took 5 bases from V and 3 from J; bases not matched to a gene: 9. This CDR3 is built from 18 residues. CDR3 region: CASSRGLAGPRYTGELFF. CDR3 nucleotide sequence: TGTGCCAGCAGCCGGGGACTAGCGGGGCCCCGGTACACCGGGGAGCTGTTTTTT. Full variable domain (missing parts from reference TRBV7-3 and TRBJ2-2): GAGVSQTPSNKVTEKGKYVELRCDPISGHTALYWYRQSLGQGPEFLIYFQGTGAADDSGLPNDRFFAVRPEGSVSTLKIQRTERGDSAVYLCASSRGLAGPRYTGELFFGEGSRLTVL.

The sample holds many counts of this clonotype. The chain uses TRBV5-1 and TRBJ2-1, with 8 bases aligning to TRBD2. The germline V gene has CDR1 SGHRS and CDR2 YFSETQ. After removal of 1 base from V and 6 bases from J, the junction contained 6 bases not matched to a gene. The CDR3 totals 15 residues. CDR3 bases: TGCGCCAGCAGCTTGCCGGGACTAGACTTCAATGAGCAGTTCTTC. It codes for CASSLPGLDFNEQFF.

The rearrangement links TRBV7-3 to TRBJ2-1; the D is unclear. V lost 5 bases and J 4 bases, leaving 15 bases between the germline ends. CDR3 length equals 15 residues. CDR1 is SGHTA and CDR2 is FQGTGA in the germline V gene. CDR3 sequence: CASSQLNGPYNEQFF. DNA for the CDR3: TGTGCCAGCAGCCAGCTGAACGGACCGTACAATGAGCAGTTCTTC.

This chain uses TRBV12-3 or TRBV12-4 with TRBJ2-4; 8 bases fit TRBD2. This CDR3 contains 15 residues. V lost 7 bases to trimming and J lost 1 base; unmatched junction nucleotides: 6. The CDR3 DNA follows: TGTGCCAGCACCACCACGGGGGGGGCCAAAAACATTCAGTACTTC. This translates into CASTTTGGAKNIQYF.

This clonotype was observed a few times. The chain links TRBV10-3 to TRBJ1-6, with D possibly matching TRBD1 (5 bases). The CDR3 runs 15 residues. Germline assignment: CDR1 ENHRY and CDR2 SYGVKD. V lost 2 bases and J 8 bases, leaving 13 bases between the germline ends. DNA for the CDR3: TGTGCCATCAGTGAGCTTGGGACCTCAGATTCACCCCTCCACTTT. This gives the protein CAISELGTSDSPLHF.

This clonotype appeared a few times. The chain couples TRBV5-4 to TRBJ2-3; D gene unclear. The CDR3 sequence is 15 residues long. Germline assignment: CDR1 SGHNT and CDR2 YYREEE (reference sequence). Trimming pared 1 base from V and 1 base from J, leaving 10 bases between. The CDR3 coding sequence is TGTGCCAGCAGCTTGATGGAGCGTCGCACAGATACGCAGTATTTT. Encoded protein: CASSLMERRTDTQYF.

This clonotype was observed at least ten times. The rearrangement uses TRBV20-1 and TRBJ2-2, with D unclear. The germline V gene encodes CDR1 DFQATT and CDR2 SNEGSKA (reference sequence). The CDR3 totals 13 residues. The V gene lost 3 bases and the J gene lost 0 bases, with 5 bases spanning the gap. In nucleotides, the CDR3 is TGCAGTGCTAGGGAGCCGAACACCGGGGAGCTGTTTTTT. Protein product: CSAREPNTGELFF.

There are many counts of this clonotype. This chain connects TRBV15 to TRBJ1-3; D is uncertain. CDR1 and CDR2 (germline): LNHNV, YYDKDF (reference sequence). The CDR3 runs 16 residues. V lost 0 bases, J lost 0 bases, and 9 bases lay in between. The CDR3 is CATSRDRRVSGNTIYF. CDR3 DNA sequence: TGTGCCACCAGCAGAGATCGCAGAGTCTCTGGAAACACCATATATTTT.

The chain carries TRBV4-1 and TRBJ2-3; 9 positions agree with TRBD2. V was pared by 2 bases and J by 5 bases, with 8 bases of the junction left unmatched. This CDR3 has 16 residues. The germline V gene has CDR1 MGHRA and CDR2 YSYEKL. The CDR3 bases are TGCGCCAGCAGCCAAAGGGGACTAGCTGGCATAGATACGCAGTATTTT. Translated: CASSQRGLAGIDTQYF.

This clonotype has just a few counts. This chain links TRBV7-9 with TRBJ2-2, with D perhaps TRBD1 (6 bases). Between the trimmed V and J ends, which lost 5 bases and 2 bases, there was a span of 15 bases. This CDR3 comprises 16 residues. CDR1 and CDR2 (germline): SEHNR, FQNEAQ (reference sequence). The CDR3 here is CASSHTRQANTGELFF. The CDR3 DNA sequence: TGTGCCAGCAGCCACACCCGACAGGCTAACACCGGGGAGCTGTTTTTT.

This clonotype has just a few counts. This chain joins TRBV5-1 and TRBJ2-2; TRBD1 is a possible D gene (5 bases). CDR1 and CDR2 (germline): SGHRS, YFSETQ. The CDR3 sequence is 12 residues long. Deletions cut 5 bases from V and 6 bases from J, with 8 bases between. CDR3 nucleotide sequence: TGCGCCAGCAGGACAGTCGCCGGGGAGCTGTTTTTT. Translated, it gives CASRTVAGELFF.

Many counts were recorded for this clonotype. Here the CDR3 DNA reads TGCGCCAGCAGCCCAGGACAGGGGGCAACGGAGACCCAGTACTTC. This gives the protein CASSPGQGATETQYF. The chain combines TRBV5-1 with TRBJ2-5, with TRBD1 identical over 11 bases. The V gene's germline CDR1 is SGHRS and CDR2 YFSETQ. CDR3 length: 15 amino acids. Trimming took 4 bases from V and 5 from J; bases not matched to a gene: 7.

This clonotype was observed a handful of times. This sequence joins TRBV7-8 and TRBJ2-7; 11 nucleotides agree with TRBD2. Germline CDR1 is SGHVS and CDR2 is FQNEAQ. This CDR3 is 16 amino acids long. Trimming at V came to 5 bases and at J to 3 bases, leaving 9 bases not matched to a gene. This CDR3 is CASSHRLAGSLYEQYF. CDR3 nucleotides: TGTGCCAGCAGCCATCGACTAGCGGGAAGCCTCTACGAGCAGTACTTC.

This clonotype turned up a few times. This CDR3 is CATVGESAAETQYF. Written as DNA, the CDR3 is TGTGCCACCGTGGGGGAATCCGCCGCGGAGACCCAGTACTTC. V and J are TRBV2 and TRBJ2-5; D possibly matches TRBD1 or TRBD2 (5 bases each). Germline V gene lookup returns CDR1 SNHLY and CDR2 FYNNEI. Trimming stripped 10 bases from V and 5 bases from J, with 20 bases between. The CDR3 totals 14 residues.

The chain joins TRBV5-1 to TRBJ2-7, with a weak D call TRBD2 (6 bases). CDR1 and CDR2 (germline): SGHRS, YFSETQ. The CDR3 length is 14 residues. With 0 bases removed from V and 3 bases from J, the gap between germline ends came to 10 bases. The DNA of the CDR3 is TGCGCCAGCAGCTTGGAGGGACTTCGCTACGAGCAGTACTTC. Encoded protein: CASSLEGLRYEQYF.

The CDR3 bases are TGTGCCAGCAGCCACCATGACAGGAACTATGGCTACACCTTC. It specifies CASSHHDRNYGYTF. This chain connects TRBV3-1 to TRBJ1-2; tentatively, D is TRBD1 (6 bases). The V gene's germline CDR1 is LGHDT and CDR2 YNNKEL (reference sequence). This CDR3 has 14 amino acids. V was shortened by 3 bases and J by 2 bases, with 10 bases between the two germline ends.

The CDR3 protein is CASSLVAQGYGYTF. The CDR3 DNA sequence: TGCGCCAGCAGCTTGGTTGCACAGGGCTATGGCTACACCTTC. The chain couples TRBV5-1 to TRBJ1-2; possibly TRBD1 for D (6 bases). Germline values: CDR1 SGHRS, CDR2 YFSETQ. The CDR3 has 14 amino acids. Trimming removed 0 bases at V and 4 bases at J, with 10 bases between.

Remarks on this clonotype: The junction and the germline gene differ at one end; a read error may be behind it. J is TRBJ1-1 and V is TRBV6-6, with a weak D call TRBD1 (6 bases). The CDR3 length is 13 residues. Per the germline V gene, CDR1 is MNHNY and CDR2 is SVGAGI (reference sequence). CDR3 sequence: CASSSPGGADAFF. The CDR3 bases are TGTGCCAGCAGCTCCCCGGGGGGGGCTGATGCTTTCTTT.

This clonotype has only a few counts. The chain carries TRBV6-6 and TRBJ2-1; 11 nucleotides align to TRBD2. Germline trimming cut 0 bases from V and 9 bases from J; bases unmatched to any gene: 4. Germline lookup yields CDR1 MNHNY and CDR2 SVGAGI (reference sequence). This CDR3 has 15 residues. The CDR3 loop reads CASSYSSGGAGEQFF. The DNA for the CDR3 is TGTGCCAGCAGTTACTCTAGCGGGGGGGCCGGTGAGCAGTTCTTC.

In this sample, this clonotype turned up a few times. The chain joins TRBV7-2 to TRBJ2-1, with D unresolved. The CDR3 loop spans 16 amino acids. The V end lost 4 bases, the J end lost 8 bases, and 21 bases lay between the germline ends. CDR1 and CDR2 from the germline V gene are SGHTA and FQGNSA. The CDR3 loop reads CASSSPPVLPGDEQFF. The CDR3 coding sequence is TGTGCCAGCAGCTCCCCCCCGGTCCTACCTGGGGATGAGCAGTTCTTC.

The chain employs TRBV20-1 and TRBJ2-1; 9 bases are a match to TRBD2. The CDR3 totals 15 residues. The V segment lost 3 bases and the J segment 4 bases; nucleotides outside the gene matches: 7. CDR1 and CDR2 from the germline V gene are DFQATT and SNEGSKA (reference sequence). CDR3 protein: CSASPSGMMYNEQFF. For the CDR3, the DNA is TGCAGTGCTAGTCCTAGCGGGATGATGTACAATGAGCAGTTCTTC.

Written as DNA, the CDR3 is TGCAGTGCTAGAGGCCGGGACAGGGGCACAGATACGCAGTATTTT. It yields the protein CSARGRDRGTDTQYF. The rearrangement joins TRBV20-1 to TRBJ2-3, with TRBD1 matching 9 bases. Germline V gene sequence: CDR1 DFQATT, CDR2 SNEGSKA (reference sequence). The V segment lost 1 base and the J segment 1 base; nucleotides outside the gene matches: 3. This CDR3 spans 15 amino acids.

This clonotype was seen ten or more times. The J gene is TRBJ1-5, the V gene TRBV20-1; unclear D gene. The V end lost 5 bases, the J end lost 3 bases, and 11 bases lay between the germline ends. Per the germline V gene, CDR1 is DFQATT and CDR2 is SNEGSKA (reference sequence). This CDR3 comprises 13 residues. The DNA for the CDR3 is TGCAGTGCTTGGCCTCTTATCAATCAGCCCCAGCATTTT. It yields the protein CSAWPLINQPQHF.

The chain employs TRBV20-1 and TRBJ2-1, with 12 nucleotides matching TRBD1. This CDR3 spans 15 amino acids. Germline-derived CDR1 and CDR2 are DFQATT and SNEGSKA (reference sequence). V was clipped by 7 bases and J by 7 bases; unmatched bases: 11. The DNA of the CDR3 is TGCAGTGTGAGACATGGGACAGGGGGCAGGAATGAGCAGTTCTTC. It is translated as CSVRHGTGGRNEQFF.

The gene calls are TRBV20-1 and TRBJ1-1; tentatively, D is TRBD1 (6 bases). The CDR3 totals 13 residues. Germline assignment: CDR1 DFQATT and CDR2 SNEGSKA (reference sequence). Trimming stripped 0 bases from V and 11 bases from J, with 16 bases between. CDR3 DNA: TGCAGTGCTAGAGATTTGGGGGGGCGTCGGGCTTTCTTT. Its translation: CSARDLGGRRAFF.

The table lists this clonotype with a few counts. V gene TRBV6-1 combines with J gene TRBJ1-3; no clear D gene. Per the germline V gene, CDR1 is MNHNS and CDR2 is SASEGT. V shed 2 bases and J shed 0 bases, with 23 bases lying between them. The CDR3 is 20 amino acids. The DNA of the CDR3 is TGTGCCAGCAGTGAACCCCTTATGGTCGAAGGTTTCGGCTCTGGAAACACCATATATTTT. It specifies CASSEPLMVEGFGSGNTIYF.